The 5 T cell receptor beta chains given below trace back to one sample, sequenced in a study of low-dose radiotherapy and immunotherapy resistance in tumors. First-strand cDNA relied on TRAV- and TRBV-specific primers spanning alpha and beta chains. The TCRs were subjected to amplification over approximately 20 PCR cycles employing a constant-region primer in conjunction with a V-primer adapter. One entry per CDR3 protein results from TCRdb running MiXCR on the reads. Of around 79,000 distinct CDR3 sequences in the sample, approximately 19% were seen once. As to time point: before trial treatment. The sequencing used PBMCs, collected before treatment. The receptors here all came from a male donor with prostate cancer.

This clonotype was observed at least ten times. The gene calls are TRBV6-1 and TRBJ2-7; no clear D. The CDR3 runs to 16 residues. Trimming removed 4 bases from V and 0 bases from J, with 16 bases in between. From germline, CDR1 is MNHNS and CDR2 SASEGT. CDR3 nucleotides: TGTGCCAGCAGTGCAACTCGCATCCGTACCTCCTACGAGCAGTACTTC. It translates to CASSATRIRTSYEQYF.

This clonotype appeared many times. The CDR3 sequence: CATSDSQGGVYEQYF. Here the CDR3 DNA reads TGTGCCACCAGTGATTCCCAGGGAGGGGTCTACGAGCAGTACTTC. The chain recombines TRBV24-1 with TRBJ2-7, with 7 bases matching TRBD2. The germline V gene has CDR1 KGHDR and CDR2 SFDVKD. The CDR3 runs 15 residues. V lost 2 bases and J lost 3; bases outside the gene matches: 6.

V and J are TRBV4-1 and TRBJ1-2, with a possible D match to TRBD1 (6 bases). This CDR3 has 15 amino acids. CDR1 and CDR2 from the germline V gene are MGHRA and YSYEKL. V lost 2 bases, J lost 0 bases, and 10 bases lay in between. CDR3 DNA: TGCGCCAGCAGCCAACACGGACAGACTAACTATGGCTACACCTTC. Translation: CASSQHGQTNYGYTF.

V is TRBV18 and J is TRBJ2-5; D not resolved. With 7 bases removed from V and 7 bases from J, the gap between germline ends came to 16 bases. The CDR3 is made up of 13 amino acids. CDR1 and CDR2 from the germline V gene are KGHSH and LQKENI. In DNA form, the CDR3 reads TGTGCCAGCTGGTCGGACGTCGGCGGGACCCAGTACTTC. Its protein product is CASWSDVGGTQYF.

This clonotype was detected ten times or more. CDR3 DNA sequence: TGTGCCAGCCGGGAACTAGTCTCGGACACCGGGGAGCTGTTTTTT. It yields the protein CASRELVSDTGELFF. The chain recombines TRBV7-2 with TRBJ2-2, with a weak D call TRBD2 (5 bases). The CDR3 is 15 residues long. Trimming shortened V by 8 bases and J by 3 bases, and 16 bases separated the two germline ends. Germline assignment: CDR1 SGHTA and CDR2 FQGNSA.